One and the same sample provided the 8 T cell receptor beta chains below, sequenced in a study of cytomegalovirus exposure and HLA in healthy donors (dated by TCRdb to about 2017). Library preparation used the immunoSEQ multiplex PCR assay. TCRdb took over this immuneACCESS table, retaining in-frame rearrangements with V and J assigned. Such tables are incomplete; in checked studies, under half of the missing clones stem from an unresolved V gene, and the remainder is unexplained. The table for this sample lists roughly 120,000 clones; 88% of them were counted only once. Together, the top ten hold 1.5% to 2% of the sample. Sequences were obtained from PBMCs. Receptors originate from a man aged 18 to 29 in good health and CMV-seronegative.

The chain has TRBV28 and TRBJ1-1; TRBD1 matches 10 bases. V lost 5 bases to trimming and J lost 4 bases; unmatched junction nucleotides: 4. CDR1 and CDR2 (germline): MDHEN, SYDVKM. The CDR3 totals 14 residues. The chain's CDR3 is CASSTGQGGTEAFF. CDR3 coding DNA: TGTGCCAGCAGTACAGGACAGGGGGGCACTGAAGCTTTCTTT.

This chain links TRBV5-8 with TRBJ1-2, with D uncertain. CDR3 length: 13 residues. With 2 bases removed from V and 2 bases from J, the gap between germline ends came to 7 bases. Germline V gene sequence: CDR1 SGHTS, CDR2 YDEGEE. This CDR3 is CASSFAENYGYTF. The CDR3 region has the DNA TGTGCCAGCAGCTTTGCAGAAAACTATGGCTACACCTTC.

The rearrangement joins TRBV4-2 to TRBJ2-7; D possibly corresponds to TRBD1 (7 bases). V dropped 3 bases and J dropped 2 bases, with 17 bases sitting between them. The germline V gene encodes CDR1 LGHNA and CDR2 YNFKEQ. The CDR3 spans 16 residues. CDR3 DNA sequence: TGTGCCAGCAGCCAGGAGGGCTTAGACAGGGCCTACGAGCAGTACTTC. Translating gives CASSQEGLDRAYEQYF.

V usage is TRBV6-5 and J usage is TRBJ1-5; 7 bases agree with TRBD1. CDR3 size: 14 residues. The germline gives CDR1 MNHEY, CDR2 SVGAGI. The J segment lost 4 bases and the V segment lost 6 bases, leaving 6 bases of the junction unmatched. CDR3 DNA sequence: TGTGCCAGCAGCGGGACAGCGAATAATCAGCCCCAGCATTTT. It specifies CASSGTANNQPQHF.

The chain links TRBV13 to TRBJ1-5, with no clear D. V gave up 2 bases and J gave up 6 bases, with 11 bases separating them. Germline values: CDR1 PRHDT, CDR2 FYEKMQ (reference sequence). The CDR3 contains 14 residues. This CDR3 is CASSLRSGGQPQHF. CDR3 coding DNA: TGTGCCAGCAGCTTACGATCCGGCGGTCAGCCCCAGCATTTT.

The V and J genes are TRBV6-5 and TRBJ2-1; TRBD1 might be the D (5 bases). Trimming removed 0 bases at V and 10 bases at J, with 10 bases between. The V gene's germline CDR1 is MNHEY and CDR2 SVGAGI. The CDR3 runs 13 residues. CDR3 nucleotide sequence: TGTGCCAGCAGTTACTCGGCAGGGCAAGAGCAGTTCTTC. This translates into CASSYSAGQEQFF.

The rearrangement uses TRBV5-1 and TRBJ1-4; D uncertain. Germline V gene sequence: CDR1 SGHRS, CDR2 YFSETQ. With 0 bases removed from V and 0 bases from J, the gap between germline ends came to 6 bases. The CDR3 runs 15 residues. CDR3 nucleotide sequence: TGCGCCAGCAGCTTGGGAGCCGCAACTAATGAAAAACTGTTTTTT. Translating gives CASSLGAATNEKLFF.

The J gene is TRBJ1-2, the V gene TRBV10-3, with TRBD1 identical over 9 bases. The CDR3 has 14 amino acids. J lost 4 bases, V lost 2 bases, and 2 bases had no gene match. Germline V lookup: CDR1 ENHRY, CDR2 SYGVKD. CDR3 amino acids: CAISERGQGYGYTF. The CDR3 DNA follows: TGTGCCATCAGTGAGAGGGGACAGGGCTATGGCTACACCTTC.